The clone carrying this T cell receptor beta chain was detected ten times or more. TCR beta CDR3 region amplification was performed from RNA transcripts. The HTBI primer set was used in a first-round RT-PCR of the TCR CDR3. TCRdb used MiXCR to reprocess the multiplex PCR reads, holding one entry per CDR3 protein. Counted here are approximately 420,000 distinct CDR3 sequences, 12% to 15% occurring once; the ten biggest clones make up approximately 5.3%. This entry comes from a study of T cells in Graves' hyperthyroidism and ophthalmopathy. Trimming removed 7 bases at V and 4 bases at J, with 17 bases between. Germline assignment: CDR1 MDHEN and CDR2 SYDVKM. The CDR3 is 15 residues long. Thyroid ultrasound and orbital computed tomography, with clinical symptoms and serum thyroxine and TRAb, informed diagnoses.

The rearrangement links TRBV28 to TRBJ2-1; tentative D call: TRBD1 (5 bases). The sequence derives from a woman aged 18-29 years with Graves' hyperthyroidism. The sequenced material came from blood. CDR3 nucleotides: TGTGCCAGCATAGGTCAGGGATTGGGTTACAATGAGCAGTTCTTC. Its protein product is CASIGQGLGYNEQFF.